One sample yielded the 26 T cell receptor beta chains listed below, sequenced in a study of blood T cell repertoires in COVID-19 (dated by TCRdb to 2018 to 2021). The method behind the library was the immunoSEQ multiplex PCR assay. Not all clones reach the TCRdb copy of this immuneACCESS table, which keeps in-frame sequences only. Checked studies attribute under half of the gap to unresolved V genes and leave the rest unexplained. In all, the sample holds around 100,000 clones, and 75% to 90% of those were seen once. The ten most abundant clones make up about 5.5% of the sample. The sample comprised peripheral blood. These receptor sequences come from a man aged 55-75 years with COVID-19, enrolled during active disease.

The CDR3 here is CASGGPGQGPHSNQPQHF. The CDR3 region has the DNA TGTGCTAGTGGTGGGCCGGGACAGGGGCCCCATAGCAATCAGCCCCAGCATTTT. V and J are TRBV12-5 and TRBJ1-5; 10 bases fit TRBD1. The V gene end was trimmed by 5 bases and the J gene end by 0 bases; junction bases not matched to a gene: 10. Germline lookup yields CDR1 LGHNT and CDR2 FRNRAP. This CDR3 has 18 residues.

The chain is built from TRBV19 and TRBJ2-5; 13 positions match TRBD2. Germline V gene lookup returns CDR1 LNHDA and CDR2 SQIVND (reference sequence). Trimming took 5 bases from V and 4 from J; bases not matched to a gene: 7. The CDR3 is 16 residues long. DNA of the CDR3: TGTGCCAGTAGTGACGACCGGACTAGCGGGGGAGAGACCCAGTACTTC. Translated, it gives CASSDDRTSGGETQYF.

V and J are TRBV19 and TRBJ1-2, with 8 bases matching TRBD1. Unmatched junction bases numbered 3, after V lost 5 bases and J lost 1 base. Germline V gene lookup returns CDR1 LNHDA and CDR2 SQIVND (reference sequence). The CDR3 totals 14 residues. The DNA for the CDR3 is TGTGCCAGTAGTTGGACAGGGAGTAACTATGGCTACACCTTC. Translating it yields CASSWTGSNYGYTF.

The genes are TRBV3-1 (or the pseudogene TRBV3-2) and TRBJ2-1; a possible D gene is TRBD1 (6 bases). Germline assignment: CDR1 LGHDT and CDR2 YNNKEL (reference sequence). Trimming left V 4 bases short and J 15 bases short, with 25 bases between. The CDR3 is made up of 15 amino acids. The CDR3 DNA reads as TGTGCCAGCAGCCTTCGGGACACTCAAGGCGCTGTCCTGTTCTTC. Translating gives CASSLRDTQGAVLFF.

The chain uses TRBV6-2 or TRBV6-3 and TRBJ2-1, with a tentative D call TRBD1 (6 bases). The CDR3 covers 15 residues. Trimming removed 2 bases from V and 5 bases from J, with 13 bases in between. CDR1 and CDR2 from the germline V gene are MNHEY and SVGEGT. Here the CDR3 DNA reads TGTGCCAGCAGTTACGGGACACATACCCACAATGAGCAGTTCTTC. It specifies CASSYGTHTHNEQFF.

This rearrangement joins TRBV30 to TRBJ2-2; 8 nucleotides align to TRBD2. CDR1 and CDR2 from the germline V gene are GTSNPN and SVGIG (reference sequence). V lost 4 bases and J lost 4; bases outside the gene matches: 5. The CDR3 totals 14 residues. CDR3 nucleotides: TGTGCCTGGATGGCGGGAGGTTTCACCGGGGAGCTGTTTTTT. This sequence encodes CAWMAGGFTGELFF.

The gene calls are TRBV7-9 and TRBJ2-3; 8 bases match TRBD2. J lost 0 bases, V lost 3 bases, and 5 bases had no gene match. The CDR3 runs 16 residues. Germline CDR1 is SEHNR and CDR2 is FQNEAQ (reference sequence). CDR3 DNA sequence: TGTGCCAGCAGCTTTGGGGCGGGAGGTAGCACAGATACGCAGTATTTT. Translated: CASSFGAGGSTDTQYF.

The chain couples TRBV5-4 to TRBJ2-1; 9 bases are a match to TRBD1. The CDR3 is 12 amino acids. Germline assignment: CDR1 SGHNT and CDR2 YYREEE (reference sequence). The V gene end was trimmed by 4 bases and the J gene end by 12 bases; junction bases not matched to a gene: 5. CDR3 nucleotide sequence: TGTGCCAGCAGCGAGGACAGGGGCACGCAGTTCTTC. This translates into CASSEDRGTQFF.

This clone has more than one count but fewer than ten. This chain uses TRBV10-1 with TRBJ1-1; D might be TRBD1 (6 bases). Trimming removed 2 bases from V and 7 bases from J, with 11 bases in between. CDR3 length equals 13 residues. Germline assignment: CDR1 WNHNN and CDR2 SYGVQD (reference sequence). The CDR3 spells CASSEGGHLEAFF. CDR3 nucleotide sequence: TGCGCCAGCAGTGAGGGGGGACACCTTGAAGCTTTCTTT.

The genes are TRBV18 and TRBJ2-6; 7 bases are a match to TRBD2. Germline loops: CDR1 KGHSH, CDR2 LQKENI. The trim removed 6 bases at V and 3 bases at J, leaving 8 bases unmatched. This CDR3 spans 16 amino acids. DNA for the CDR3: TGTGCCAGCTCGTCCGGGGAGGGGTATGGGGCCAACGTCCTGACTTTC. Translation gives CASSSGEGYGANVLTF.

V usage is TRBV6-5 and J usage is TRBJ1-2; TRBD1 might be the D (6 bases). Trimming took off 5 bases at V and 4 bases at J, with 11 bases between the two ends. The CDR3 has 13 amino acids. Germline-derived CDR1 and CDR2 are MNHEY and SVGAGI. CDR3: CASSLRGSYGYTF. Here the CDR3 DNA reads TGTGCCAGCAGTCTCAGGGGCAGCTATGGCTACACCTTC.

The rearrangement uses TRBV5-1 and TRBJ2-3, with D possibly matching TRBD2 (6 bases). V dropped 4 bases and J dropped 14 bases, with 20 bases sitting between them. From germline, CDR1 is SGHRS and CDR2 YFSETQ. The CDR3 is 13 residues long. The DNA for the CDR3 is TGCGCCAGCAGCCGTGCGGGGACTTCGGAGGGGTATTTT. Its protein is CASSRAGTSEGYF. The full variable domain, completed using reference TRBV5-1 and TRBJ2-3, is KAGVTQTPRYLIKTRGQQVTLSCSPISGHRSVSWYQQTPGQGLQFLFEYFSETQRNKGNFPGRFSGRQFSNSRSEMNVSTLELGDSALYLCASSRAGTSEGYFGPGTRLTVL.

This chain joins TRBV28 and TRBJ1-1; the match to TRBD1 covers 7 bases. Trimming took 6 bases from V and 3 from J; bases not matched to a gene: 4. This CDR3 spans 13 amino acids. Germline CDR1 MDHEN, CDR2 SYDVKM. As DNA, the CDR3 is TGTGCCAGCAGCAGGACAGGTGACACTGAAGCTTTCTTT. Its translation is CASSRTGDTEAFF.

The V gene is TRBV2, the J gene TRBJ1-1, with 12 positions matching TRBD1. Looked up from germline, CDR1 is SNHLY and CDR2 is FYNNEI. There are 14 residues in the CDR3. V was clipped by 8 bases and J by 5 bases; unmatched bases: 6. The CDR3 sequence is CASRDRGQRTEAFF. The CDR3 DNA follows: TGTGCCAGCCGGGACAGGGGGCAGCGAACTGAAGCTTTCTTT.

This chain links TRBV23-1 with TRBJ1-1, with D possibly TRBD1 on 6 matching bases. TRBV23-1 counts as an open reading frame of uncertain function. This CDR3 comprises 17 residues. Deletions cut 0 bases from V and 3 bases from J, with 17 bases between. The CDR3 loop reads CASSQSWTAEMDTEAFF. CDR3 bases: TGCGCCAGCAGTCAATCCTGGACAGCCGAGATGGACACTGAAGCTTTCTTT.

Concerning this clone: The junction and the germline gene differ at one end; a read error may be behind it. The J gene is TRBJ2-1, the V gene TRBV4-1; 9 bases agree with TRBD1. The germline gives CDR1 MGHRA, CDR2 YSYEKL. The CDR3 sequence is 14 residues long. DNA of the CDR3: TGCGCCAGCAGCCAAGAGGCAACAGGGGGCCCCTTGATCTTC. This codes for CASSQEATGGPLIF.

V gene TRBV10-1 combines with J gene TRBJ2-7, with TRBD1 matching 8 bases. The CDR3 length is 15 residues. V shed 2 bases, J shed 0 bases, and the junction held 3 bases outside the gene matches. Germline loops: CDR1 WNHNN, CDR2 SYGVQD (reference sequence). DNA for the CDR3: TGCGCCAGCAGTGAGGGGACAGGTCGCTCCTACGAGCAGTACTTC. Translation gives CASSEGTGRSYEQYF.

J is TRBJ2-7 and V is TRBV28; D might be TRBD2 (6 bases). Germline-derived CDR1 and CDR2 are MDHEN and SYDVKM. The CDR3 covers 14 residues. Trimming shortened V by 2 bases and J by 0 bases, and 8 bases separated the two germline ends. CDR3 coding DNA: TGTGCCAGCAGTTTAGGGGACTCCTCCTACGAGCAGTACTTC. It codes for CASSLGDSSYEQYF. Supplemented by reference TRBV28 and TRBJ2-7, the full variable domain reads DVKVTQSSRYLVKRTGEKVFLECVQDMDHENMFWYRQDPGLGLRLIYFSYDVKMKEKGDIPEGYSVSREKKERFSLILESASTNQTSMYLCASSLGDSSYEQYFGPGTRLTVT.

The rearrangement uses TRBV28 and TRBJ1-5, with D unresolved. The CDR3 has 15 residues. Trimming cost V 4 bases and J 2 bases, with 12 bases left between them. Germline values: CDR1 MDHEN, CDR2 SYDVKM. This CDR3 is CASSSPRQGNQPQHF. CDR3 in DNA: TGTGCCAGCAGTTCCCCCCGCCAGGGCAATCAGCCCCAGCATTTT.

J is TRBJ1-2 and V is TRBV7-8; 7 positions match TRBD1. This CDR3 is 14 amino acids long. The germline V gene has CDR1 SGHVS and CDR2 FQNEAQ. Trimming removed 0 bases from V and 6 bases from J; junction bases left unmatched: 4. CDR3 DNA sequence: TGTGCCAGCAGCTTAGCCGTTACAGGGGATGGCTACACCTTC. Encoded protein: CASSLAVTGDGYTF. The entire variable domain, with the rest obtained from reference TRBV7-8 and TRBJ1-2, is as follows: GAGVSQSPRYKVAKRGQDVALRCDPISGHVSLFWYQQALGQGPEFLTYFQNEAQLDKSGLPSDRFFAERPEGSVSTLKIQRTQQEDSAVYLCASSLAVTGDGYTFGSGTRLTVV.

The rearrangement uses TRBV10-3 and TRBJ1-2; a possible D gene is TRBD1 (6 bases). The germline V gene encodes CDR1 ENHRY and CDR2 SYGVKD. This CDR3 has 14 residues. V was shortened by 4 bases and J by 7 bases, with 16 bases between the two germline ends. CDR3 sequence (DNA): TGTGCCATCAGTGCTAACAGGGTCGGATCTGGCTACACCTTC. Its protein is CAISANRVGSGYTF.

This rearrangement joins TRBV19 to TRBJ1-3; 8 bases map to TRBD1. The ends lost 6 bases at V and 4 bases at J; junction bases unmatched: 5. CDR3 length: 14 amino acids. Germline V gene sequence: CDR1 LNHDA, CDR2 SQIVND (reference sequence). The CDR3 region has the DNA TGTGCCAGTAGAAGACAGGGGTACGGAAACACCATATATTTT. Translated: CASRRQGYGNTIYF.

The chain links TRBV9 to TRBJ1-1, with 9 bases identical to TRBD1. This CDR3 contains 14 residues. Germline CDR1 reads SGDLS; CDR2 reads YYNGEE. Trimming cost V 4 bases and J 4 bases; bases outside gene matches: 5. The CDR3: CASSLQGAATEAFF. CDR3 nucleotides: TGTGCCAGCAGCTTACAGGGGGCGGCCACTGAAGCTTTCTTT.

This chain connects TRBV28 to TRBJ2-1; 16 bases are a match to TRBD2. With V trimmed by 6 bases and J by 8 bases, 13 bases remained unmatched. Germline V gives CDR1 MDHEN, CDR2 SYDVKM. This CDR3 contains 18 residues. The CDR3 loop is CASSSGTSGRARGDEQFF. The CDR3 DNA is TGTGCCAGCAGCTCCGGGACTAGCGGGAGGGCCAGGGGGGATGAGCAGTTCTTC.

This sequence joins TRBV7-2 and TRBJ2-2; D is possibly TRBD1 (6 bases). Germline V CDR1 and CDR2: SGHTA, FQGNSA. V was clipped by 1 base and J by 0 bases, with 9 bases between them. This CDR3 has 16 residues. This chain's CDR3 is CASSLERTANTGELFF. The CDR3 coding sequence is TGTGCCAGCAGCTTAGAGAGGACAGCGAACACCGGGGAGCTGTTTTTT.

The rearrangement uses TRBV6-5 and TRBJ2-3; D ambiguous. The CDR3 has 16 residues. Germline values: CDR1 MNHEY, CDR2 SVGAGI. Trimming stripped 2 bases from V and 2 bases from J, with 14 bases between. Here the CDR3 reads CASSYAGPRPTDTQYF. CDR3 coding DNA: TGTGCCAGCAGTTACGCAGGCCCACGACCCACAGATACGCAGTATTTT.